The present TCR beta chain was sequenced within a study of T cells in localized non-small cell lung cancer. TCRdb keeps only in-frame clones here, not all; method: immunoSEQ multiplex PCR. This table has tens of thousands of clones, about 87% appearing once. Overall study findings and caveats: Clonality peaked in uninvolved adjacent lung rather than tumor.

There are 14 residues in the CDR3. Germline V gives CDR1 SGHTS, CDR2 YDEGEE. The V end was cut by 3 bases, the J end by 0 bases, with 9 bases between. In regard to this clone: Its target is not known.

The TCR was taken from a man between 40 and 70 years old with stage I squamous cell lung carcinoma. The V and J genes are TRBV5-8 and TRBJ1-1; no reliable D call. The sequences come from peripheral blood, collected before any cancer treatment. The CDR3 DNA reads TGTGCCAGCAGCTGGTCTGCTGTGAACACTGAAGCTTTCTTT. This sequence encodes CASSWSAVNTEAFF.